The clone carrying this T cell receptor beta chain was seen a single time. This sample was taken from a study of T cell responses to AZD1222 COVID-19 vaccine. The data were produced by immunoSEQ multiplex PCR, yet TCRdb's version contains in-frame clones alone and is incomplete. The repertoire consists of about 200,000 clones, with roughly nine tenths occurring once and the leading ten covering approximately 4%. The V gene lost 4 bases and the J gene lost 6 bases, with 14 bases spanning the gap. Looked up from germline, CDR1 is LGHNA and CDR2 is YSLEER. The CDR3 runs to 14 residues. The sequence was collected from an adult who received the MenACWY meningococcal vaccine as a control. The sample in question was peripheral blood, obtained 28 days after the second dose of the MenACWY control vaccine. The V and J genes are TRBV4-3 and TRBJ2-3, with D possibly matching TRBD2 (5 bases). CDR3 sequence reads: CASSLRTPQDTQYF. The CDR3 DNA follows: TGCGCCAGCAGCCTCCGGACTCCCCAGGATACGCAGTATTTT.